This TCR beta chain was recorded in a study of beta chain features in type 1 diabetes. Looking at the study overall: All samples together contributed 90 million to 130 million sorted cells for examination.

CDR1 is PRHDT and CDR2 is FYEKMQ in the germline V gene (reference sequence). V shed 4 bases and J 1 base; nucleotides not matched to a gene: 5. CDR3 size: 15 residues. What was sequenced were expressed TCRB transcripts, since all of the isolated RNA had been reverse transcribed. Using immunoSEQ multiplex PCR, the repertoire was profiled, and TCRdb retains in-frame clones only, with some absent. The sample shows some 270,000 clones, 7% to 9% of them seen only once. This clone occurred many times. The TCR was taken from a woman in her late teens or twenties in good health. The rearrangement joins TRBV13 to TRBJ1-1; 8 bases map to TRBD1. Sequenced: central memory CD4+ T cells from blood. In DNA, the CDR3 is TGTGCCAGCAGCTCCTCGGACAGGGCGAACACTGAAGCTTTCTTT. Protein product: CASSSSDRANTEAFF.